This paragraph reports one T cell receptor beta chain. There are many counts of this clonotype. The clone's antigen remains unknown. Per-base qualities were not stored, and no clone one base away is much larger. cDNA synthesis used template-switch 5'RACE with a primer carrying a 10-nucleotide random unique molecular identifier tagging each TCR transcript. Every sequencing run yielded over 180 million TCR-beta sequences covering 15-18 subjects. The RNeasy kit was used for extraction of total RNA. Using the KAPA Real-time Library Amplification kit, TCR-beta VDJ regions were amplified with primers for the TCR constant region and the 5'RACE anchor. Sample indexes and Illumina adaptors were added in a first PCR, after which library yield was increased in a second PCR. After Ampure bead purification, the roughly 650 bp TCR product was size-selected on a 2% E-gel SizeSelection system. Before pooling, libraries had their quality checked on a Bioanalyzer, their concentration measured with Qubit, and their quantity determined with the Kapa Library Quantification kit. An Illumina HiSeq 2500 sequenced the libraries paired-end 2 x 150 bp. To increase sequence diversity, roughly 23-30% phiX was spiked into each library pool. The original pipeline was this. Quality-filtered reads were processed with the UMI-based MiGEC pipeline, which removed over 85% of raw TCR sequences during error correction. IMGT germline references were used for aligning VDJ genes, and each clonotype was defined as a unique CDR3 amino acid sequence together with its V-J genes. Clonal expansion, Shannon diversity, and CDR3 relatedness (CalcPairwiseDistances, ClusterSamples) were evaluated with VDJtools, and phylogenetic trees were built with CLCbio workbench. Expanded clones were defined as having at least 8 unique UMIs, based on coefficient-of-variation modelling across technical triplicates. Using fastp at Q25 and MiXCR, TCRdb reprocessed the public reads and kept productive beta chains. One record per CDR3 amino acid sequence lists the most common genes and DNA. Clone size and V and J calls follow TCRdb, not the original study. Across this sample there are tens of thousands of distinct CDR3 sequences, with approximately 4.2% seen only once. Around 2% of the sample belongs to the ten largest clones.

This sample was included in a study of neurological immune-mediated disorders (dated by TCRdb to the late 2010s). About the full investigation: Of the approximately 34 multiple sclerosis patients, about 30 had relapsing-remitting MS and 3 had secondary progressive MS. Peripheral blood TCR-beta repertoires from HTLV-I-associated myelopathy (HAM/TSP) patients, multiple sclerosis patients and healthy controls were compared by UMI-based sequencing. The 95 to 120 TCR-beta libraries included longitudinal samples, technical triplicates and paired sorted CD4+ and CD8+ T-cell subsets alongside PBMC samples. The cohort was made up of about 65 subjects, consisting of some 15 HAM/TSP patients, 35 or so multiple sclerosis patients and around 20 healthy controls. Overall study results and their limits: No association of the MS cluster with clinical or MRI features was observed, and the need for larger cohorts was stated by the authors. Across subjects, expanded clones never shared an identical CDR3 amino acid sequence, which suggests that the TCR-beta repertoires in every group were private. In phylogenetic analysis, the repertoires of 18 of 34 MS patients grouped into a cluster of related CDR3 sequences, which suggests a possible signature at the repertoire level. TCR clonal expansion was greatest in HAM/TSP patients and smallest in MS patients, who ranked below even healthy controls.

Its CDR3 holds 14 amino acids, cysteine through phenylalanine. This entry keeps only the CDR3 DNA: 42 bases, framed from base 1. From the germline V gene, CDR1 is SGHRS and CDR2 is YFSETQ. The junction shows trimming of 4 bases on V and 0 bases on J, and the gene matches do not reach 3 bases of it. For the unsorted PBMC libraries, 2 million PBMCs were stored in RNAlater at -80 degrees C until RNA extraction and were used to generate the libraries. Multiple sclerosis patients were enrolled in a US clinical protocol evaluating disease progression by magnetic resonance imaging. Peripheral blood underwent Ficoll-Hypaque density gradient centrifugation to isolate PBMCs, which were then cryopreserved in liquid nitrogen.

Recombination joined TRBV5-1 with TRBJ1-1; TRBD1 lines up with 7 middle nucleotides. Specimen: PBMCs. The clonotype originates from a young man with multiple sclerosis. The encoded CDR3 is CASSAGQMNTEAFF. The bases are TGCGCCAGCAGCGCGGGACAGATGAACACTGAAGCTTTCTTT.